This T cell receptor beta chain was obtained from a study of radiation and T cells in renal cell carcinoma (dated by TCRdb to about 2020). With regard to the full study: The samples were obtained from a clinical trial, where primary renal cell carcinomas were treated with 15 Gy stereotactic body radiation therapy and then removed by nephrectomy 4 weeks afterward. In total, fewer than 55 samples, comprising roughly 25 tumors and about 27 peripheral blood samples, were subjected to TCR beta sequencing. In the approximately 57 samples combined, some 4,000,000 unique CDR3 nucleotide sequences were found, encoding approximately 2,900,000 unique CDR3 amino acid sequences. Here is what the overall study found, with its caveats: The single-armed trial design could not address effects of radiation dose or scheduling on the TCR repertoire. No pretreatment tumor biopsies were available, so the baseline intratumoral presence of clonotypes could not be determined. In blood, the top tumor clonotypes increased between baseline and 2 weeks post-radiation and then shrank by 4 weeks, which suggests that tumor-resident clones expanded only transiently. Blood repertoire dynamics were not followed beyond 4 weeks after treatment.

On this clone itself: The clone's antigen remains unknown. Base qualities are not at hand, and no much larger clone is one base apart.

The meaning of the sample's time point label: blood 2 weeks post-SBRT. Interpreted using the paper, the treatment or condition label stands for: 15 Gy SBRT to primary tumor, nephrectomy 4 weeks later. To follow tumor-enriched clonotypes, serial peripheral blood was collected from radiation-treated patients at baseline and at 2 weeks and 4 weeks after SBRT. All patients had renal cell carcinoma with clear cell pathology. Genomic DNA for TCR sequencing was prepared using the QIAamp DNA Blood Mini Kit (Qiagen). Only samples passing all quality control checks were included in the analyses. The CDR3 goes from the cysteine to the phenylalanine over 15 residues. Only the CDR3 DNA stays, 45 bases, in frame from base 1. V is cut by 1 base and J by 3 bases, and the space between the germline ends is 13 bases. Sequences SGHTA (CDR1) and FQGNSA (CDR2) are obtained from the germline V gene. The immunoSEQ kit was used, according to the manufacturer's recommendations, to generate TCR beta libraries from genomic DNA. To prepare the libraries, a first multiplex PCR with proprietary primers was run, followed by a second PCR that added unique barcodes, and a bead cleanup was done after each round. Each sample batch included a kit-provided positive control reaction and a negative control reaction. The final libraries underwent checking on an Agilent 4200 TapeStation D1000 ScreenTape, volumetric pooling, and quantification by qPCR. Sequencing was performed on an Illumina NextSeq500 with a MidOutput 150-cycle cartridge, and 156 Read1 and 15 Index1 cycles were run with kit custom primers. The pooled library was loaded at roughly 0.93 pM, with an approximately 21% PhiX control spiked in. Per the source publication's procedure: Vendor-processed data were analyzed in R, with a clonotype defined as all T cells sharing the same CDR3 nucleotide sequence. For clone abundance analyses, frequencies were normalized to the 10,000 most abundant clones per sample. Public T cell clones, which averaged fewer than five per sample, were removed prior to analysis. Tumor-enriched clonotypes and baseline blood-enriched clonotypes were defined as those with an abundance difference of at least 32-fold between compartments. A beta-binomial differential abundance model was applied to find clonotypes that expanded or contracted between blood time points. Tumor-blood repertoire similarity was measured with the Baroni-Urbani and Buser coefficient, and group comparisons used two-tailed Wilcoxon tests in R. TCRdb mirrors the immuneACCESS table, restricted to in-frame sequences. Some clones are absent from its copies; in checked studies, under half trace to an unresolved V gene, and the reason for the others is unknown. Clone size and V and J calls were adopted from that table, with D and trimming inferred from the DNA. Across this sample there are more than 95,000 clones, with 81% seen only once. 5.8% of the sample is held by the ten biggest clonotypes.

The chain couples TRBV7-2 to TRBJ2-7; no D gene can be assigned with confidence. This receptor was taken from a man over 45 with renal cell carcinoma. The sequencing used blood, collected from a patient whose treatment included radiotherapy and nephrectomy. The bases read TGTGCCAGCAGCTTAGGAGTCGTGACCTTCTACGAGCAGTACTTC. Its amino acids are CASSLGVVTFYEQYF.